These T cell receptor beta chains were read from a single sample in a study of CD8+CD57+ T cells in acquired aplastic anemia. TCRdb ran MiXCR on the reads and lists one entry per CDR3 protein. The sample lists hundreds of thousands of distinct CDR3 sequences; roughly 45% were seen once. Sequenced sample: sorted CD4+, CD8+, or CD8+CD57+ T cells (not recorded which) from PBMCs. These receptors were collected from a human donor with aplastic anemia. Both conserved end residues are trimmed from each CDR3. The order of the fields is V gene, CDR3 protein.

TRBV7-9	ASSLETAGYGYT
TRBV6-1	AGSTPGQTHYGYT
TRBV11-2	ASRGLWGEVKDGYT
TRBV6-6	ASQGRINEKLF
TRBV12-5	ASGLGVGGGAIETQY
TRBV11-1	ASSPGPPQTKTQY
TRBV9	ASSLAWGARQPQH
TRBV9	ASSGGTLGTQAYFSYT
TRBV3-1	ASSGSGGAQETQY
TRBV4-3	ASSHNRGGHEAF